The following is a T cell receptor (beta chain) sequence with its context. This sample was included in a study of blood T cell repertoires in COVID-19. The repertoire was sequenced with immunoSEQ multiplex PCR; TCRdb's copy has only in-frame clones and lacks some. Of around 310,000 clones detected, roughly 88% appear once; the ten largest clones hold around 4.6%. Germline CDR1 and CDR2: LNHDA and SQIVND (reference sequence). The CDR3 runs to 15 residues. Trimming removed 3 bases from V and 3 bases from J, with 15 bases in between. Sequencing was carried out using PBMCs or T cells enriched from blood (not recorded which). The genes are TRBV19 and TRBJ2-7, with D perhaps TRBD1 (5 bases). This receptor was identified in a man aged 25 to 45 who had recovered from COVID-19. The CDR3 sequence: CASSMYKGLNYEQYF. In nucleotides, the CDR3 is TGTGCCAGTAGTATGTATAAGGGGCTGAACTACGAGCAGTACTTC.